The source of this TCR beta chain is a study of STAT5B mutations in CD4+ large granular lymphocyte leukemia. Study-level information: Among healthy donors, a particular HLA allele went with more CDR3 'QG' motifs.

The assay was run at survey level. Original methodology: Productive clonotypes were detectable down to 2.59 x 10-5 frequency. Clones were sequenced by immunoSEQ multiplex PCR, and TCRdb holds only the in-frame ones, with some missing. V and J calls and clone size are those listed in that table; D and trimming were worked out from the DNA. The table includes approximately 27,000 clones, about 86% detected once. With regard to this clone: Its specificity is not known.

Germline CDR1 reads LNHDA; CDR2 reads SQIVND (reference sequence). The CDR3 is 15 residues long. V gave up 3 bases and J gave up 4 bases, with 13 bases separating them. Findings and caveats of the study: Top patient clones used TRBV06 genes more often: 8/27 versus 2/35 in controls.

The TCR originated in a human donor in good health. Sequenced input: CD4+ T cells from blood buffy coats. The genes are TRBV19 and TRBJ1-3, with D maybe TRBD1 (5 bases). CDR3 DNA: TGTGCCAGTAGTATTGCAGGGACGTCGGGAAACACCATATATTTT. Protein product: CASSIAGTSGNTIYF.